Reported below is one T cell receptor beta chain. Germline assignment: CDR1 SGHRS and CDR2 YFSETQ. V lost 3 bases to trimming and J lost 7 bases, with 13 bases between them. The CDR3 consists of 14 residues. Time point denoted: peripheral blood 6 weeks after treatment start. This specimen comes from a study of PD-L1 blockade in urothelial cancer. Looking at the study overall: Twenty-five of the 29 patients were men with bladder-origin urothelial cancer.

Sequencing was performed with immunoSEQ multiplex PCR; in TCRdb, only in-frame clones are kept and a portion is missing. This sample has approximately 28,000 clones, with around 84% found just once. This chain joins TRBV5-1 and TRBJ2-2; a possible D gene is TRBD2 (5 bases). The source material was PBMCs, sampled around atezolizumab (anti-PD-L1) treatment. The clonotype was recovered from an older man with urothelial cancer. This CDR3 reads CASSSSGVSGELFF. The CDR3 nucleotides are TGCGCCAGCAGCTCGTCCGGGGTTAGCGGGGAGCTGTTTTTT. Drawing the rest from reference TRBV5-1 and TRBJ2-2, the complete variable domain is KAGVTQTPRYLIKTRGQQVTLSCSPISGHRSVSWYQQTPGQGLQFLFEYFSETQRNKGNFPGRFSGRQFSNSRSEMNVSTLELGDSALYLCASSSSGVSGELFFGEGSRLTVL.